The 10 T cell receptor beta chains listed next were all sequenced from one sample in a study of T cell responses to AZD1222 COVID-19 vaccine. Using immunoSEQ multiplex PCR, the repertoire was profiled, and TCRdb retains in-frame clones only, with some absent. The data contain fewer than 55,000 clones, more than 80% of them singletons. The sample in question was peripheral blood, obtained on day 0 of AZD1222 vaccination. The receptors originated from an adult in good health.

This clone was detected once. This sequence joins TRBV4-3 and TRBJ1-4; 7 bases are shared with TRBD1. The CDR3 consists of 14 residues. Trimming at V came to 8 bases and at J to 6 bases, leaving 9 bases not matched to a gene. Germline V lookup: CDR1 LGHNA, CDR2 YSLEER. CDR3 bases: TGCGCCAGCCCCCTGACAGGGTATCATGAAAAACTGTTTTTT. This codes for CASPLTGYHEKLFF.

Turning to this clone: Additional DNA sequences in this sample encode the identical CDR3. The CDR3, as DNA: TGCGCCAGCAGTGAGTCTTTAGCGGGGGGCACAGATACGCAGTATTTT. Translating gives CASSESLAGGTDTQYF. V and J are TRBV10-1 and TRBJ2-3, with 9 positions matching TRBD2. The germline gives CDR1 WNHNN, CDR2 SYGVQD (reference sequence). The CDR3 contains 16 residues. J lost 1 base, V lost 0 bases, and 2 bases had no gene match.

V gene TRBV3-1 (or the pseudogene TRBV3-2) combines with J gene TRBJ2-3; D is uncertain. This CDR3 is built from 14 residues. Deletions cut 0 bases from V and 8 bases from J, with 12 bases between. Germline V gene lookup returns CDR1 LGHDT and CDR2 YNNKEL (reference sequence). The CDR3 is CASSQDSVGGTQYF. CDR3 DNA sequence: TGTGCCAGCAGCCAAGATTCGGTAGGTGGTACGCAGTATTTT.

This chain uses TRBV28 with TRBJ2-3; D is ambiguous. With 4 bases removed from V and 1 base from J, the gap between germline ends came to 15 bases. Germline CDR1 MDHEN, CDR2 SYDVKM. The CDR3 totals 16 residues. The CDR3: CASSSADGQGTDTQYF. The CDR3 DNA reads TGTGCCAGCAGTTCCGCGGACGGGCAGGGCACAGATACGCAGTATTTT.

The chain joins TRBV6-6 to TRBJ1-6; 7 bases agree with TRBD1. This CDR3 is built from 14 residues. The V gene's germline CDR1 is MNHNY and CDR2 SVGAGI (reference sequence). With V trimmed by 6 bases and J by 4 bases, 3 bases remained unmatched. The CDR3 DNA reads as TGTGCCAGCAGACAGACAGGGTATAATTCACCCCTCCACTTT. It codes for CASRQTGYNSPLHF.

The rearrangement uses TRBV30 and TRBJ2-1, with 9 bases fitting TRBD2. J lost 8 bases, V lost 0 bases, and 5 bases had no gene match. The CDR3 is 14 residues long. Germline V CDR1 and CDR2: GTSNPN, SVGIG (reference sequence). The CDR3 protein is CAWSVLSGSHEQFF. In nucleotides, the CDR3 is TGTGCCTGGAGTGTACTTAGCGGGAGCCATGAGCAGTTCTTC.

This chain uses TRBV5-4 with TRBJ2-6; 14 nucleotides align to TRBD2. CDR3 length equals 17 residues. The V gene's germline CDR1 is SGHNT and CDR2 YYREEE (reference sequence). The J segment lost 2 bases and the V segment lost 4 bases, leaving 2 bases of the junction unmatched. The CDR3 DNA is TGTGCCAGCAGCATGGGACTAGCGGGAGCTGGGGCCAACGTCCTGACTTTC. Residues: CASSMGLAGAGANVLTF.

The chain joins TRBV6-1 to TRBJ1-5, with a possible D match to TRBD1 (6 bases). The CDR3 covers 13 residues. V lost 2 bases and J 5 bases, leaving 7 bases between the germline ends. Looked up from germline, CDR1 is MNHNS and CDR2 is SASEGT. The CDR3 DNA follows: TGTGCCAGCAGTGAAAGGGGGTATCAGCCCCAGCATTTT. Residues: CASSERGYQPQHF.

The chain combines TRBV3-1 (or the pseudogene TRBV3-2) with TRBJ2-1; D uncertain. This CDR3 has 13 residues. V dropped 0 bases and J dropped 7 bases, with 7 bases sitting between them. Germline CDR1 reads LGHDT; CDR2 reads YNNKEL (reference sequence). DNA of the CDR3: TGTGCCAGCAGCCAAGAGATGGGGAATGAGCAGTTCTTC. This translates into CASSQEMGNEQFF.

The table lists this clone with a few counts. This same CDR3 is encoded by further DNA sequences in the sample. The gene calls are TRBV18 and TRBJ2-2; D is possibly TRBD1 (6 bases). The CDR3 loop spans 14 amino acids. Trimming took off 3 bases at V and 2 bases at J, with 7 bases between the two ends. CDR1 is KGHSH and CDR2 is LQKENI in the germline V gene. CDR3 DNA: TGTGCCAGCTCACCGGGACAAAACACCGGGGAGCTGTTTTTT. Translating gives CASSPGQNTGELFF.